A single T cell receptor beta chain is shown here with its context. The data belong to a study of shared clonotypes between healthy human individuals. TCRdb keeps only in-frame clones here, not all; method: immunoSEQ multiplex PCR. The data hold approximately 2.4 million clones, with 90% to 96% observed a single time. Germline CDR1 MDHEN, CDR2 SYDVKM. This CDR3 has 11 residues. With 2 bases removed from V and 6 bases from J, the gap between germline ends came to 5 bases. This chain uses TRBV28 with TRBJ2-7; D is uncertain. This TCR came from a man younger than 30 in good health. The sample comprised naive CD4+ T cells sorted from blood. Subset here: CD45RA+ positively selected. CDR3 in DNA: TGTGCCAGCAGTTTAGGAGTCGAGCAGTACTTC. Translating it yields CASSLGVEQYF.